These 14 T cell receptor beta chains were sequenced from one sample in a study of regulatory T cells in long-lasting Graves disease. Indicated time point: newly diagnosed GD, antithyroid drugs for less than 3 months. PBMC RNA served as the TCR library source. With iRepertoire HTBI primers and Arm-PCR of CDR3 regions, TCR beta libraries were built. TCRdb analysed the multiplex PCR reads with MiXCR anew, one entry per CDR3 protein. Among 560,000 or so distinct CDR3 sequences listed, roughly a sixth were seen once. These data are also associated with another study on T cells in Graves' hyperthyroidism and ophthalmopathy.

The sequenced sample was peripheral blood mononuclear cells (PBMCs), obtained at new diagnosis, from a patient treated with antithyroid drugs. These receptors originate from a man aged 18 to 29 with Graves disease.

In this sample, this clonotype turned up a few times. The chain links TRBV4-1 to TRBJ2-1; 8 bases map to TRBD2. Looked up from germline, CDR1 is MGHRA and CDR2 is YSYEKL. This CDR3 spans 15 amino acids. V shed 1 base, J shed 9 bases, and the junction held 8 bases outside the gene matches. CDR3 DNA: TGCGCCAGCAGCCAAGGACTAGCGCCGGTCATTGAGCAGTTCTTC. Translation: CASSQGLAPVIEQFF.

The genes are TRBV5-4 and TRBJ2-5; D gene ambiguous. Germline V gene lookup returns CDR1 SGHNT and CDR2 YYREEE (reference sequence). This CDR3 spans 14 amino acids. V gave up 10 bases and J gave up 4 bases, with 20 bases separating them. The CDR3 is CAAKRGALGETQYF. The DNA for the CDR3 is TGTGCCGCCAAACGCGGAGCCCTGGGAGAGACCCAGTACTTC. Full variable domain (missing parts from reference TRBV5-4 and TRBJ2-5): ETGVTQSPTHLIKTRGQQVTLRCSSQSGHNTVSWYQQALGQGPQFIFQYYREEENGRGNFPPRFSGLQFPNYSSELNVNALELDDSALYLCAAKRGALGETQYFGPGTRLLVL.

This clonotype was counted a few times. The V and J genes are TRBV9 and TRBJ2-3, with TRBD2 matching 7 bases. CDR1 is SGDLS, CDR2 YYNGEE, per germline. The CDR3 length is 14 residues. J was trimmed by 2 bases and V by 4 bases; bases with no gene match: 4. CDR3 in DNA: TGTGCCAGCAGCCCGGGGGGTTTCACAGATACGCAGTATTTT. Translated, it gives CASSPGGFTDTQYF.

This clonotype was picked up a small number of times. The rearrangement uses TRBV5-6 and TRBJ1-4; TRBD1 is a possible D gene (5 bases). CDR1 is SGHDT and CDR2 is YYEEEE in the germline V gene. The CDR3 is 15 amino acids. V lost 4 bases and J 8 bases, leaving 18 bases between the germline ends. CDR3 in DNA: TGTGCCAGCAGCGGGCCGGGGACCCAGGGAGAAAAACTGTTTTTT. This codes for CASSGPGTQGEKLFF.

This chain uses TRBV28 with TRBJ1-1; tentatively, D is TRBD1 (6 bases). Germline V gene sequence: CDR1 MDHEN, CDR2 SYDVKM. This CDR3 is built from 15 residues. Trimming shortened V by 6 bases and J by 3 bases, and 17 bases separated the two germline ends. For the CDR3, the DNA is TGTGCCAGCAGGACCGGGACAAGGGGCGACACTGAAGCTTTCTTT. Amino acid sequence: CASRTGTRGDTEAFF.

This clonotype was counted ten times or more. This CDR3 is CAWPGTRGYTF. CDR3 DNA sequence: TGTGCCTGGCCGGGGACTCGCGGCTACACCTTC. V usage is TRBV30 and J usage is TRBJ1-2; tentative D call: TRBD1 (5 bases). Between the trimmed V and J ends, which lost 5 bases and 8 bases, there was a span of 12 bases. The germline V gene encodes CDR1 GTSNPN and CDR2 SVGIG (reference sequence). The CDR3 is made up of 11 amino acids.

There are many counts of this clonotype. J is TRBJ2-1 and V is TRBV28; D is unresolved. CDR3 length equals 12 residues. Trimming shortened V by 6 bases and J by 9 bases, and 12 bases separated the two germline ends. The V gene's germline CDR1 is MDHEN and CDR2 SYDVKM. The CDR3 DNA is TGTGCCAGCAGGGAACAGTCATCTGAGCAGTTCTTC. It yields the protein CASREQSSEQFF.

The rearrangement links TRBV7-9 to TRBJ1-1, with 9 nucleotides matching TRBD1. V lost 5 bases and J lost 4; bases outside the gene matches: 8. The CDR3 contains 15 residues. Germline values: CDR1 SEHNR, CDR2 FQNEAQ (reference sequence). DNA for the CDR3: TGTGCCAGCAGCCCATCCGGACAGGGGAGCACTGAAGCTTTCTTT. The encoded protein is CASSPSGQGSTEAFF.

This clonotype was picked up a small number of times. The rearrangement uses TRBV27 and TRBJ2-4; weak D call: TRBD1 (6 bases). The CDR3 extends over 15 amino acids. Per the germline V gene, CDR1 is MNHEY and CDR2 is SMNVEV (reference sequence). V was shortened by 5 bases and J by 2 bases, with 13 bases between the two germline ends. This chain's CDR3 is CASSVGQPSKNIQYF. The CDR3 bases are TGTGCCAGCAGTGTGGGACAACCCTCCAAAAACATTCAGTACTTC.

At least ten counts were recorded for this clonotype. This rearrangement joins TRBV3-1 to TRBJ2-7; 13 bases agree with TRBD2. CDR3 size: 15 residues. Trimming removed 4 bases from V and 6 bases from J; junction bases left unmatched: 6. The germline gives CDR1 LGHDT, CDR2 YNNKEL (reference sequence). This chain's CDR3 is CASSLRRTSGSEQYF. In DNA form, the CDR3 reads TGTGCCAGCAGCCTTCGGAGGACTAGCGGGAGCGAGCAGTACTTC.

There are many counts of this clonotype. The chain uses TRBV5-1 and TRBJ2-2; TRBD1 agrees at 8 bases. V trimming: 4 bases; J trimming: 5 bases; junction bases outside the gene matches: 10. The CDR3 sequence is 16 residues long. Germline loops: CDR1 SGHRS, CDR2 YFSETQ. Here the CDR3 DNA reads TGCGCCAGCAGCACCCCCGGGACAGGACGAACCGGGGAGCTGTTTTTT. Amino acids: CASSTPGTGRTGELFF.

The chain joins TRBV20-1 to TRBJ1-1, with 8 bases lining up with TRBD1. Germline V gives CDR1 DFQATT, CDR2 SNEGSKA (reference sequence). The J segment lost 5 bases and the V segment lost 6 bases, leaving 11 bases of the junction unmatched. This CDR3 region has 14 residues. The CDR3 bases are TGCAGTGCGGACAGCGGACAGGGTCTGACTGAAGCTTTCTTT. Translated: CSADSGQGLTEAFF.

This chain links TRBV4-2 with TRBJ2-2, with 7 positions matching TRBD2. This CDR3 comprises 16 residues. Looked up from germline, CDR1 is LGHNA and CDR2 is YNFKEQ. The trim removed 1 base at V and 4 bases at J, leaving 6 bases unmatched. Here the CDR3 reads CASSQGLAAGTGELFF. In DNA form, the CDR3 reads TGTGCCAGCAGCCAAGGGCTAGCGGCCGGCACCGGGGAGCTGTTTTTT.

This clonotype appeared many times. This chain connects TRBV30 to TRBJ2-4; D is ambiguous. This CDR3 contains 13 residues. V was clipped by 4 bases and J by 1 base, with 8 bases between them. The germline V gene has CDR1 GTSNPN and CDR2 SVGIG (reference sequence). The CDR3 DNA sequence: TGTGCCTGGACCCGCTTGGCCAAAAACATTCAGTACTTC. It is translated as CAWTRLAKNIQYF.